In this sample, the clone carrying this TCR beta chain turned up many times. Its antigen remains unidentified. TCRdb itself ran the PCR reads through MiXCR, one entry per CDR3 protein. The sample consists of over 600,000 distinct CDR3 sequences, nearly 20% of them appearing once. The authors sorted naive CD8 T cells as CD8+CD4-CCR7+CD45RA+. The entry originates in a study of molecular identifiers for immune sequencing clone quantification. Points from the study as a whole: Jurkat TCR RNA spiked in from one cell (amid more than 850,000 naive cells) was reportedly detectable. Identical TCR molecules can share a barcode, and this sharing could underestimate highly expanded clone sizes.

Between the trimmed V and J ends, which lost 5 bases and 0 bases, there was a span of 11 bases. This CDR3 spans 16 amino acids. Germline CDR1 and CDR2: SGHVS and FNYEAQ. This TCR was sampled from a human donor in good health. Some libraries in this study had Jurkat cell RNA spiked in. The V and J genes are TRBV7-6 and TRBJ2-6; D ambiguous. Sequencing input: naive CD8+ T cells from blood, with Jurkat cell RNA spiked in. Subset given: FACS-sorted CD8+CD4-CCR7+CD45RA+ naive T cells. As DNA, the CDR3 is TGTGCCAGCAGCCCAGCACCAGTCTCTGGGGCCAACGTCCTGACTTTC. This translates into CASSPAPVSGANVLTF.